This note documents a single T cell receptor (beta chain) sequence. This entry is derived from a study of control samples from healthy donors and cancer patients. The CDR3 is 16 amino acids. The germline V and J ends were trimmed by 0 bases and 1 base, with 11 bases remaining between them. CDR1 and CDR2 from the germline V gene are SGHDT and YYEEEE. Profiling relied on immunoSEQ multiplex PCR, and the TCRdb table lists in-frame clones only, not all of them. Among under 150,000 clones listed, 89% were seen once. J is TRBJ2-4 and V is TRBV5-6; possibly TRBD2 for D (6 bases). This receptor was obtained from a man aged 25 to 40 in good health. Sequences were obtained from blood. CDR3 sequence reads: CASSLGQAGAKNIQYF. The DNA of the CDR3 is TGTGCCAGCAGCTTGGGCCAGGCGGGGGCCAAAAACATTCAGTACTTC.